This TCR beta chain was obtained from a study of shared clonotypes between healthy human individuals. This CDR3 has 13 residues. V was pared by 4 bases and J by 3 bases, with 13 bases between. Looked up from germline, CDR1 is SQVTM and CDR2 is ANQGSEA. The protocol was immunoSEQ multiplex PCR, while the TCRdb copy is restricted to in-frame clones and leaves out a portion. The sample consists of 2 million to 2.5 million clones, 85% to 95% of them appearing once. This sequence originates from a man younger than 35 in good health. The chain is built from TRBV29-1 and TRBJ2-7; maybe TRBD2 (6 bases). The sequencing input was naive CD4+ T cells sorted from blood. Subset reported: CD45RA+ positively selected. The CDR3 nucleotides read TGCAGCGTTGGCCACACGGGGGACTACGAGCAGTACTTC. Protein: CSVGHTGDYEQYF.